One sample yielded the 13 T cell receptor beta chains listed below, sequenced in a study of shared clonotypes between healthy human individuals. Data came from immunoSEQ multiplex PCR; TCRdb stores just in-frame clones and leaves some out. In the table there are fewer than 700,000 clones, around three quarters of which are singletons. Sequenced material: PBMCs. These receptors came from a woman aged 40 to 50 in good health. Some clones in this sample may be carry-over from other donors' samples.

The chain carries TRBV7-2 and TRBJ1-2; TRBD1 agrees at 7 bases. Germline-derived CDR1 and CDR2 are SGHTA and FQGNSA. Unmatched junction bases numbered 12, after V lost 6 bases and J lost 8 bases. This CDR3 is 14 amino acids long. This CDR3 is CASRPSGDRWGYTF. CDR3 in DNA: TGTGCCAGCAGACCCTCCGGGGACAGATGGGGCTACACCTTC.

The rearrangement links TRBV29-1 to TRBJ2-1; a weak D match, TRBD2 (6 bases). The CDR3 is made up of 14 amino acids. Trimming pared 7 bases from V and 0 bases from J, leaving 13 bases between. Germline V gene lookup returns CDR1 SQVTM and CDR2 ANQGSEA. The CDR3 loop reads CSAPSAGSYNEQFF. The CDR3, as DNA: TGCAGCGCCCCCTCAGCGGGCTCCTACAATGAGCAGTTCTTC.

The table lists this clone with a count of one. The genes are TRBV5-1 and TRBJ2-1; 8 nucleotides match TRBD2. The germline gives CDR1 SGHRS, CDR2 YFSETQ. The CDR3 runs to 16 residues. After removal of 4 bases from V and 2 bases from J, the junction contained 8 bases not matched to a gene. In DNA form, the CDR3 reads TGCGCCAGCAGCGGGGTAGCGGGATTCGCCTACAATGAGCAGTTCTTC. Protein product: CASSGVAGFAYNEQFF. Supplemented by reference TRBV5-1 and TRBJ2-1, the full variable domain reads KAGVTQTPRYLIKTRGQQVTLSCSPISGHRSVSWYQQTPGQGLQFLFEYFSETQRNKGNFPGRFSGRQFSNSRSEMNVSTLELGDSALYLCASSGVAGFAYNEQFFGPGTRLTVL.

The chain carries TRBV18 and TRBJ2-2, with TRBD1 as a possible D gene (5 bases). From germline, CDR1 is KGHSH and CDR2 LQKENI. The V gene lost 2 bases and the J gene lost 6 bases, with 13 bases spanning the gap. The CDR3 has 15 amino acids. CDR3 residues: CASSPRSIGAGELFF. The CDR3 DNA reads TGTGCCAGCTCACCAAGGAGCATAGGGGCCGGGGAGCTGTTTTTT.

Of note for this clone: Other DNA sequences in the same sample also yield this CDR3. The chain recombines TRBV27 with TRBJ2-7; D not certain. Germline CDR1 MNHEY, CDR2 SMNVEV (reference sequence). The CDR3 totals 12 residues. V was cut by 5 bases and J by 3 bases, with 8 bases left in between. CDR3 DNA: TGTGCCAGCAGTCCGGGCCTCTACGAGCAGTACTTC. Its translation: CASSPGLYEQYF.

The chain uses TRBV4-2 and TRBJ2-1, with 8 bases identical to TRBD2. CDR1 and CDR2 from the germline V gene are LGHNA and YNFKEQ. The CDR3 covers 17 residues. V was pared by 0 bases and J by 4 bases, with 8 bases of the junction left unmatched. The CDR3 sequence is CASSQEWEVAGYNEQFF. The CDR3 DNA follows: TGTGCCAGCAGCCAAGAGTGGGAGGTAGCGGGATACAATGAGCAGTTCTTC.

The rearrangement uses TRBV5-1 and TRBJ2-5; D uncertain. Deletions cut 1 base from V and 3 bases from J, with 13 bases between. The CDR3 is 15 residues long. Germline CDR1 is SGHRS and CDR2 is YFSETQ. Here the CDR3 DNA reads TGCGCCAGCAGCTTGATGATAGGCCAAGAAGAGACCCAGTACTTC. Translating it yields CASSLMIGQEETQYF.

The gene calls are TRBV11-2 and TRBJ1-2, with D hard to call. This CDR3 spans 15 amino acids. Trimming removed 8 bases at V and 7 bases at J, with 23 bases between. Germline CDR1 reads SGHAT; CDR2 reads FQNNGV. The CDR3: CASGLLRLSVSGYTF. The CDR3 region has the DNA TGTGCCAGCGGCCTGCTTAGGTTGTCAGTATCTGGCTACACCTTC.

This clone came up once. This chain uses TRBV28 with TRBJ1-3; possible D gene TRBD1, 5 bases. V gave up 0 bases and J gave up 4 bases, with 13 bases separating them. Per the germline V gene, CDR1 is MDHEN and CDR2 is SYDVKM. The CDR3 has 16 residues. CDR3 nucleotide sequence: TGTGCCAGCAGTTTATGGGGACGCCAGGGAGGAAACACCATATATTTT. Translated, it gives CASSLWGRQGGNTIYF.

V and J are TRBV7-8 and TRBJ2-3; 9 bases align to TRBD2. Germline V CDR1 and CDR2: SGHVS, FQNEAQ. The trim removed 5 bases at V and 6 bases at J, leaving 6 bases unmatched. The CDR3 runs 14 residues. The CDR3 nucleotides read TGTGCCAGCAGCCTGGGACTAGCCTCCGATACGCAGTATTTT. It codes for CASSLGLASDTQYF.

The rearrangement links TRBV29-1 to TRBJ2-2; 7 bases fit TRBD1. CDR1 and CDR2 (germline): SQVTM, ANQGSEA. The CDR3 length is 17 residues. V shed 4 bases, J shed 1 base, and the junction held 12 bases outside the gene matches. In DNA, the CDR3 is TGCAGCGTTGTGGAACGACAGGGATGGCAGAACACCGGGGAGCTGTTTTTT. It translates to CSVVERQGWQNTGELFF.

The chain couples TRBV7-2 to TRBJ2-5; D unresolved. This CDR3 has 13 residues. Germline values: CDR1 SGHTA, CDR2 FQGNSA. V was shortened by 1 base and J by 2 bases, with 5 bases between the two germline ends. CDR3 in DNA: TGTGCCAGCAGCTTAGTAGAACAAGAGACCCAGTACTTC. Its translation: CASSLVEQETQYF.

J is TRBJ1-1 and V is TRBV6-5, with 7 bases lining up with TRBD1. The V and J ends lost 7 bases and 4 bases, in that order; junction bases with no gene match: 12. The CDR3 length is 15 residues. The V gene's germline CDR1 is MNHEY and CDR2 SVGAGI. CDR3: CASNQLTTGPTEAFF. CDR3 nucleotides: TGTGCCAGCAACCAACTCACGACAGGGCCCACTGAAGCTTTCTTT.